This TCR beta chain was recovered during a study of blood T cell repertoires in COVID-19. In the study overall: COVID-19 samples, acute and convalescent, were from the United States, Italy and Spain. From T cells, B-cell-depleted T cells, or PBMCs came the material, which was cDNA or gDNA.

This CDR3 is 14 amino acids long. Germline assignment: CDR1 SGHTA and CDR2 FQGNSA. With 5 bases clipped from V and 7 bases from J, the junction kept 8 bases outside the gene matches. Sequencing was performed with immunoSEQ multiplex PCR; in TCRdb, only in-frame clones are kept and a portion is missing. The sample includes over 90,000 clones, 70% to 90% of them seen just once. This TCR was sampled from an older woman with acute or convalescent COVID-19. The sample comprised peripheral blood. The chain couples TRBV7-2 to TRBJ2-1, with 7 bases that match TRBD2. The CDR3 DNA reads TGTGCCAGCAGCGCCTTCGGGAGGTATAATGAGCAGTTCTTC. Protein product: CASSAFGRYNEQFF.